A single sample is the source of the 12 T cell receptor beta chains below, sequenced in a study of cytomegalovirus exposure and HLA in healthy donors. PCR involved 60 Vbeta and 13 Jbeta primers. Produced via immunoSEQ multiplex PCR; TCRdb's table is partial and in-frame only. This table holds 200,000 to 300,000 clones, more than 75% found once. Specimen: PBMCs. Every receptor here comes from a woman between 35 and 50 years old in good health and CMV-seropositive.

The chain couples TRBV18 to TRBJ1-1; the D is unclear. Germline CDR1 KGHSH, CDR2 LQKENI. The CDR3 totals 13 residues. The V end lost 4 bases, the J end lost 1 base, and 7 bases lay between the germline ends. CDR3 sequence (DNA): TGTGCCAGCTCACGAGAGAGGAACACTGAAGCTTTCTTT. The encoded protein is CASSRERNTEAFF.

The V gene is TRBV19, the J gene TRBJ2-1; TRBD2 might be the D (6 bases). The V end lost 5 bases, the J end lost 3 bases, and 20 bases lay between the germline ends. Germline V gene sequence: CDR1 LNHDA, CDR2 SQIVND (reference sequence). The length of the CDR3 is 17 residues. CDR3 protein: CASSGDSPLGSYNEQFF. As DNA, the CDR3 is TGTGCCAGTAGTGGGGACTCCCCCCTGGGCAGCTACAATGAGCAGTTCTTC.

The chain recombines TRBV5-1 with TRBJ1-1; 8 bases are a match to TRBD1. Germline trimming cut 0 bases from V and 5 bases from J; bases unmatched to any gene: 3. The length of the CDR3 is 14 residues. Germline CDR1 and CDR2: SGHRS and YFSETQ. This CDR3 reads CASSLDQGATEAFF. The CDR3 coding sequence is TGCGCCAGCAGCTTGGATCAGGGGGCAACTGAAGCTTTCTTT.

The chain carries TRBV5-1 and TRBJ2-7, with 9 bases fitting TRBD1. The CDR3 is 14 residues long. From germline, CDR1 is SGHRS and CDR2 YFSETQ. Trimming at V came to 3 bases and at J to 5 bases, leaving 6 bases not matched to a gene. The CDR3 loop is CASSSAGQGHEQYF. CDR3 sequence (DNA): TGCGCCAGCAGCTCCGCGGGACAGGGCCACGAGCAGTACTTC.

This chain joins TRBV5-3 and TRBJ1-2, with 10 nucleotides matching TRBD1. TRBV5-3 is designated an ORF whose function remains uncertain. The CDR3 is made up of 15 amino acids. Germline trimming cut 4 bases from V and 7 bases from J; bases unmatched to any gene: 10. The CDR3 loop reads CARSPWDRGRGGYTF. CDR3 DNA: TGTGCCAGAAGCCCCTGGGACAGGGGCAGGGGTGGCTACACCTTC.

The chain combines TRBV12-5 with TRBJ2-6, with 10 bases fitting TRBD1. Germline CDR1 LGHNT, CDR2 FRNRAP. V dropped 4 bases and J dropped 0; count of bases not matched to a gene: 6. The CDR3 is 18 amino acids. The CDR3 protein is CASGSWTGGGSGANVLTF. The CDR3 DNA sequence: TGTGCTAGTGGTTCGTGGACAGGGGGGGGCTCTGGGGCCAACGTCCTGACTTTC.

The chain has TRBV10-3 and TRBJ2-7, with 9 bases identical to TRBD1. Germline V lookup: CDR1 ENHRY, CDR2 SYGVKD. The CDR3 has 12 residues. J was trimmed by 4 bases and V by 6 bases; bases with no gene match: 1. The DNA for the CDR3 is TGTGCCATCAGGGACAGGGGATACGAGCAGTACTTC. This encodes CAIRDRGYEQYF.

This chain connects TRBV5-5 to TRBJ1-1, with D perhaps TRBD1 (6 bases). CDR3 length: 17 amino acids. V lost 0 bases to trimming and J lost 0 bases, with 15 bases between them. Germline-derived CDR1 and CDR2 are SGHKS and YYEKEE (reference sequence). CDR3 nucleotides: TGTGCCAGCAGCTTGGCGGGGATCAGGGGAATGAACACTGAAGCTTTCTTT. Translation: CASSLAGIRGMNTEAFF.

This clone occurred a few times. The V call is TRBV29-1, the J call TRBJ1-2; 8 bases align to TRBD1. From germline, CDR1 is SQVTM and CDR2 ANQGSEA. This CDR3 contains 13 residues. Losses at the gene ends were 4 bases for V and 3 bases for J; bases not matched to a gene: 4. CDR3: CSVVGQGYYGYTF. The CDR3 DNA sequence: TGCAGCGTTGTCGGACAGGGCTACTATGGCTACACCTTC.

CDR3 in amino acids: CASSQTSGRTDTQYF. DNA of the CDR3: TGTGCCAGCAGCCAAACTAGCGGGAGAACAGATACGCAGTATTTT. The V call is TRBV6-5, the J call TRBJ2-3; 11 nucleotides line up with TRBD2. Germline-derived CDR1 and CDR2 are MNHEY and SVGAGI. This CDR3 region has 15 residues. After removal of 6 bases from V and 3 bases from J, the junction contained 5 bases not matched to a gene.

This clone was found once. The CDR3: CASKQGTGYHGYTF. The CDR3 nucleotides read TGTGCCAGCAAACAAGGGACAGGGTATCATGGCTACACCTTC. The V call is TRBV10-3, the J call TRBJ1-2, with TRBD1 matching 9 bases. The CDR3 length is 14 residues. Trimming removed 10 bases from V and 6 bases from J; junction bases left unmatched: 12. Germline assignment: CDR1 ENHRY and CDR2 SYGVKD.

The V gene is TRBV30, the J gene TRBJ2-5; D is undetermined. CDR1 is GTSNPN, CDR2 SVGIG, per germline (reference sequence). V was clipped by 4 bases and J by 1 base, with 10 bases between them. This CDR3 is 13 amino acids long. CDR3 amino acids: CAWKAAAQETQYF. The DNA of the CDR3 is TGTGCCTGGAAGGCGGCAGCCCAAGAGACCCAGTACTTC. Filled out from reference TRBV30 and TRBJ2-5, the complete variable domain reads SQTIHQWPATLVQPVGSPLSLECTVEGTSNPNLYWYRQAAGRGLQLLFYSVGIGQISSEVPQNLSASRPQDRQFILSSKKLLLSDSGFYLCAWKAAAQETQYFGPGTRLLVL.